Ten or more counts support the clone carrying this T cell receptor (beta chain). Its antigen remains unidentified. Per germline, CDR1 SNHLY and CDR2 FYNNEI. The trim removed 9 bases at V and 9 bases at J, leaving 4 bases unmatched. The CDR3 is made up of 12 amino acids. TCRdb itself ran the multiplex PCR reads through MiXCR, one entry per CDR3 protein. The sample lists around 130,000 distinct CDR3 sequences; approximately 21% were seen once. This sample was included in a study of breast tumors, draining lymph nodes, adjacent tissues. Axillary draining lymph nodes of breast cancer patients supplied the node samples. Notes on the study in general: Luminal-like breast cancer showed significantly higher tumor–nontumor repertoire similarity than basal-like. The lymph node origin of tumor T cells was framed as consistent with a hypothesis, not demonstrated. Tumors had less TCR diversity than lymph nodes, more than nontumor tissue.

This chain joins TRBV2 and TRBJ2-3; the match to TRBD2 covers 12 bases. The sequencing input was axillary lymph node tissue. The receptor comes from a female donor with breast cancer. Some clones in this sample may be carry-over from other donors' samples. CDR3 nucleotides: TGTGCCAGGACTAGCGGGAGTGAAACGCAGTATTTT. Translating it yields CARTSGSETQYF.